Listed here is a single T cell receptor beta chain. Trimming took off 4 bases at V and 8 bases at J, with 12 bases between the two ends. CDR1 is LNHDA, CDR2 SQIVND, per germline (reference sequence). The CDR3 runs to 14 residues. This entry is derived from a study of blood T cell repertoires in COVID-19. Study-wide context: COVID-19 samples, acute and convalescent, were from the United States, Italy and Spain.

Profiled with immunoSEQ multiplex PCR; TCRdb holds only in-frame clones, not every one. Of some 320,000 clones in the sample, 85% are singletons; the top ten hold just over 7%. This clonotype originated in a human donor in a cohort sampled during active COVID-19. Sequenced material: peripheral blood. V gene TRBV19 combines with J gene TRBJ1-6; D may be TRBD1 (5 bases). The CDR3 region is CASSTQGADSPLHF. The CDR3 DNA follows: TGTGCCAGTAGTACGCAGGGTGCGGATTCACCCCTCCACTTT.